The 11 T cell receptor beta chains below all came from one sample that was sequenced in a study of blood T cells in healthy people across ages. A sample-barcoded 5' primer and a J-beta primer mix were used in a second PCR of roughly 6 to 11 cycles. TCRdb itself ran the 5' RACE reads through MiXCR, one entry per CDR3 protein. The sample shows some 940,000 distinct CDR3 sequences, approximately 32% of them seen only once. The same sample was also used in a study of T cells of mothers and their children.

The sample taken for sequencing was blood. These receptors were taken from a woman aged 40 to 55 in good health.

V is TRBV11-2 and J is TRBJ2-5; 9 nucleotides line up with TRBD2. The germline V gene encodes CDR1 SGHAT and CDR2 FQNNGV. This CDR3 contains 17 residues. Trimming took 2 bases from V and 4 from J; bases not matched to a gene: 11. The CDR3 here is CASSLSSGLAMRETQYF. CDR3 bases: TGTGCCAGCAGCTTATCTTCCGGACTAGCGATGCGAGAGACCCAGTACTTC.

This clonotype was found a few times. The chain employs TRBV18 and TRBJ2-1; 7 bases are a match to TRBD2. Germline CDR1 reads KGHSH; CDR2 reads LQKENI. The junction had 14 bases not matched to a gene; V was cut back by 2 bases and J by 1 base. The length of the CDR3 is 19 residues. CDR3 nucleotide sequence: TGTGCCAGCTCACCAAACCCAGGCTCAAGAGCGGGGTCCTACAATGAGCAGTTCTTC. It translates to CASSPNPGSRAGSYNEQFF.

This clonotype was recorded many times. The chain links TRBV6-5 to TRBJ2-1; 9 bases are a match to TRBD1. The ends lost 4 bases at V and 7 bases at J; junction bases unmatched: 11. This CDR3 spans 16 amino acids. Germline V gives CDR1 MNHEY, CDR2 SVGAGI. In DNA form, the CDR3 reads TGTGCCAGCAGTTCCCTGACAGGGGGGACGAGGAATGAGCAGTTCTTC. Translated: CASSSLTGGTRNEQFF.

V and J are TRBV5-1 and TRBJ1-1; D is undetermined. The length of the CDR3 is 15 residues. Germline CDR1 reads SGHRS; CDR2 reads YFSETQ. V was trimmed by 4 bases and J by 2 bases, leaving 15 bases between them. CDR3 amino acids: CASSPPDRHNTEAFF. CDR3 nucleotides: TGCGCCAGCAGCCCCCCGGACCGACACAACACTGAAGCTTTCTTT.

The CDR3 coding sequence is TGTGCCAGTAGCAGACGCGGAGCGTACGACACTGAAGCTTTCTTT. It is translated as CASSRRGAYDTEAFF. The V gene is TRBV19, the J gene TRBJ1-1, with unresolved D. The CDR3 is made up of 15 amino acids. Deletions cut 6 bases from V and 3 bases from J, with 17 bases between. Germline values: CDR1 LNHDA, CDR2 SQIVND (reference sequence).

The J gene is TRBJ1-4, the V gene TRBV6-2 or TRBV6-3; 8 bases line up with TRBD1. This CDR3 spans 16 amino acids. Germline V gene data show CDR1 as MNHEY and CDR2 as SVGEGT. The V segment lost 5 bases and the J segment 8 bases; nucleotides outside the gene matches: 13. The CDR3: CASSLTGTGSEEKLFF. The CDR3 nucleotides are TGTGCCAGCAGTCTAACCGGGACAGGATCTGAAGAAAAACTGTTTTTT.

The chain links TRBV2 to TRBJ2-7, with TRBD2 as a possible D gene (6 bases). V dropped 7 bases and J dropped 1 base, with 11 bases sitting between them. The CDR3 extends over 13 amino acids. Per the germline V gene, CDR1 is SNHLY and CDR2 is FYNNEI. Here the CDR3 DNA reads TGTGCCAGCATGGAGGGTGATTCCTACGAGCAGTACTTC. Its protein is CASMEGDSYEQYF.

The chain recombines TRBV9 with TRBJ1-2, with D maybe TRBD1 (5 bases). The CDR3 loop spans 14 amino acids. Germline V lookup: CDR1 SGDLS, CDR2 YYNGEE. V was clipped by 7 bases and J by 4 bases, with 17 bases between them. DNA for the CDR3: TGTGCCAGCGGCGCTGGGGGGGACCTCTATGGCTACACCTTC. This codes for CASGAGGDLYGYTF.

This clonotype was seen only once. J is TRBJ2-3 and V is TRBV20-1; 10 nucleotides agree with TRBD1. Germline CDR1 and CDR2: DFQATT and SNEGSKA (reference sequence). This CDR3 has 15 amino acids. J gave up 3 bases and V 4 bases, and 7 bases lay outside the gene matches. The DNA for the CDR3 is TGCAGTGCTAACCCCGGACAGGGGGGAACAGATACGCAGTATTTT. It specifies CSANPGQGGTDTQYF.

The chain carries TRBV6-1 and TRBJ1-2; no clear D. The V gene lost 4 bases and the J gene lost 3 bases, with 9 bases spanning the gap. Germline lookup yields CDR1 MNHNS and CDR2 SASEGT. The CDR3 runs to 13 residues. In DNA form, the CDR3 reads TGTGCCAGCAGTGCGCAGGCACACTATGGCTACACCTTC. Residues: CASSAQAHYGYTF.

The genes are TRBV7-2 and TRBJ2-1; 14 nucleotides line up with TRBD2. With V trimmed by 6 bases and J by 10 bases, 8 bases remained unmatched. CDR1 and CDR2 (germline): SGHTA, FQGNSA. The CDR3 has 15 amino acids. The CDR3 bases are TGTGCCAGCAGTCGTCAGACTAGCGGGGGGGAGGAGCAGTTCTTC. Protein sequence: CASSRQTSGGEEQFF. Full variable domain (outside the CDR3, taken from reference TRBV7-2 and TRBJ2-1): GAGVSQSPSNKVTEKGKDVELRCDPISGHTALYWYRQSLGQGLEFLIYFQGNSAPDKSGLPSDRFSAERTGGSVSTLTIQRTQQEDSAVYLCASSRQTSGGEEQFFGPGTRLTVL.